The next 18 T cell receptor beta chains were all read from a single sample in a study of control samples from healthy donors and cancer patients. Clones were read by immunoSEQ multiplex PCR, and TCRdb kept only the in-frame ones, dropping some. The sample shows about 160,000 clones, approximately 96% of them seen only once. The sequencing input was blood. The origin of the receptors is a woman in her 30s in good health.

The chain joins TRBV19 to TRBJ1-3; D not resolved. V lost 4 bases, J lost 0 bases, and 10 bases lay in between. CDR1 is LNHDA and CDR2 is SQIVND in the germline V gene (reference sequence). CDR3 length equals 15 residues. CDR3 sequence: CASSNRLSSGNTIYF. As DNA, the CDR3 is TGTGCCAGTAGTAACCGACTGTCCTCTGGAAACACCATATATTTT.

This chain joins TRBV21-1 and TRBJ2-1; the table's D gene call, TRBD2, was not cross checked with the DNA. TRBV21-1 represents a pseudogene. The CDR3 is made up of 21 amino acids. The DNA of the CDR3 is TGTGCCAGCAGCAAAGAAGGAATTGGACTAGCGGGGGTTAACTCCTACAATGAGCAGTTCTTC. Its protein is CASSKEGIGLAGVNSYNEQFF.

The rearrangement uses TRBV5-1 and TRBJ2-3; no firm D call. Germline V gene data show CDR1 as SGHRS and CDR2 as YFSETQ. The V and J ends lost 9 bases and 0 bases respectively, with 14 bases between them. The CDR3 has 14 amino acids. CDR3 DNA sequence: TGCGCCAACTCGCACATAGGAAGCACAGATACGCAGTATTTT. The encoded protein is CANSHIGSTDTQYF. Combining the CDR3 with reference TRBV5-1 and TRBJ2-3 gives the whole variable domain KAGVTQTPRYLIKTRGQQVTLSCSPISGHRSVSWYQQTPGQGLQFLFEYFSETQRNKGNFPGRFSGRQFSNSRSEMNVSTLELGDSALYLCANSHIGSTDTQYFGPGTRLTVL.

V gene TRBV13 combines with J gene TRBJ2-5, with D possibly being TRBD1 (6 bases). CDR1 is PRHDT, CDR2 FYEKMQ, per germline (reference sequence). This CDR3 region has 13 residues. V shed 3 bases and J shed 2 bases, with 7 bases lying between them. The CDR3 is CASSFDRQETQYF. In DNA form, the CDR3 reads TGTGCCAGCAGCTTTGACAGGCAAGAGACCCAGTACTTC. The variable domain in full, completed from reference TRBV13 and TRBJ2-5, reads AAGVIQSPRHLIKEKRETATLKCYPIPRHDTVYWYQQGPGQDPQFLISFYEKMQSDKGSIPDRFSAQQFSDYHSELNMSSLELGDSALYFCASSFDRQETQYFGPGTRLLVL.

The rearrangement uses TRBV19 and TRBJ2-7; D is undetermined. Trimming removed 3 bases at V and 7 bases at J, with 19 bases between. The CDR3 runs 15 residues. Germline V CDR1 and CDR2: LNHDA, SQIVND (reference sequence). CDR3 sequence: CASSINPSNQGEQYF. The CDR3 bases are TGTGCCAGTAGTATTAATCCTAGTAATCAAGGAGAGCAGTACTTC.

The chain employs TRBV13 and TRBJ2-7; D not resolved. This CDR3 region has 13 residues. Germline V gene lookup returns CDR1 PRHDT and CDR2 FYEKMQ (reference sequence). Deletions cut 5 bases from V and 2 bases from J, with 10 bases between. CDR3 coding DNA: TGTGCCAGCAGCCCCCGCGGAACCTACGAGCAGTACTTC. Translation: CASSPRGTYEQYF.

This chain uses TRBV19 with TRBJ2-1; TRBD2 aligns across 7 bases. Unmatched junction bases numbered 5, after V lost 1 base and J lost 5 bases. This CDR3 region has 15 residues. Germline V CDR1 and CDR2: LNHDA, SQIVND (reference sequence). The CDR3 DNA is TGTGCCAGTAGTATAGCGGGAGGATTCAACAATGAGCAGTTCTTC. Amino acids: CASSIAGGFNNEQFF.

This chain links TRBV3-1 (or the pseudogene TRBV3-2) with TRBJ2-7; TRBD1 might be the D (5 bases). Trimming removed 2 bases at V and 4 bases at J, with 12 bases between. The germline gives CDR1 LGHDT, CDR2 YNNKEL (reference sequence). The CDR3 loop spans 14 amino acids. The CDR3 DNA is TGTGCCAGCAGCCAACAGGGCAGATCGTACGAGCAGTACTTC. It codes for CASSQQGRSYEQYF.

J is TRBJ1-6 and V is TRBV19; D not resolved. This CDR3 has 13 residues. V lost 8 bases and J lost 6, with 11 bases in between. Germline V gene sequence: CDR1 LNHDA, CDR2 SQIVND (reference sequence). The chain's CDR3 is CASSHGGNSPLHF. The CDR3 DNA reads TGTGCCAGTTCGCATGGTGGTAATTCACCCCTCCACTTT.

The rearrangement joins TRBV4-1 to TRBJ2-3; D might be TRBD2 (5 bases). Germline V lookup: CDR1 MGHRA, CDR2 YSYEKL. V was pared by 3 bases and J by 4 bases, with 14 bases between. This CDR3 region has 15 residues. The CDR3 nucleotides are TGCGCCAGCAGCCAGGGAGTAAGCAGCGCAGATACGCAGTATTTT. It yields the protein CASSQGVSSADTQYF.

V gene TRBV12-3 or TRBV12-4 combines with J gene TRBJ2-7; D is undetermined. Trimming pared 4 bases from V and 2 bases from J, leaving 6 bases between. The CDR3 extends over 12 amino acids. The CDR3: CASSSPPYEQYF. Here the CDR3 DNA reads TGTGCCAGCAGTTCCCCGCCCTACGAGCAGTACTTC.

The chain employs TRBV3-1 (or the pseudogene TRBV3-2) and TRBJ1-2; D is possibly TRBD1 (6 bases). CDR1 LGHDT and CDR2 YNNKEL come from the germline V gene (reference sequence). CDR3 length: 15 residues. Between the trimmed V and J ends, which lost 1 base and 6 bases, there was a span of 15 bases. CDR3 sequence reads: CASSQVGGARDGYTF. The CDR3, as DNA: TGTGCCAGCAGCCAAGTAGGGGGGGCGCGAGATGGCTACACCTTC.

The genes are TRBV28 and TRBJ1-2, with 12 bases matching TRBD1. The CDR3 sequence is 16 residues long. From germline, CDR1 is MDHEN and CDR2 SYDVKM. J was trimmed by 3 bases and V by 6 bases; bases with no gene match: 8. The CDR3 loop reads CASRVGQGALDYGYTF. CDR3 nucleotide sequence: TGTGCCAGCAGGGTGGGACAGGGGGCGCTCGACTATGGCTACACCTTC.

The CDR3 DNA is TGCAGTGCTAGTTCGGCTAGCCGTGCCTACGAGCAGTACTTC. It codes for CSASSASRAYEQYF. This rearrangement joins TRBV20-1 to TRBJ2-7, with a weak D call TRBD2 (5 bases). Trimming pared 3 bases from V and 2 bases from J, leaving 14 bases between. This CDR3 comprises 14 residues. Germline CDR1 DFQATT, CDR2 SNEGSKA (reference sequence).

The chain uses TRBV28 and TRBJ1-2, with D unclear. The CDR3 spans 13 residues. The V end lost 6 bases, the J end lost 0 bases, and 8 bases lay between the germline ends. Germline CDR1 is MDHEN and CDR2 is SYDVKM. CDR3 nucleotides: TGTGCCAGCAGCCTTATAGCTAACTATGGCTACACCTTC. It codes for CASSLIANYGYTF.

The V and J genes are TRBV2 and TRBJ1-4; 7 positions match TRBD1. The CDR3 is made up of 15 amino acids. V was clipped by 2 bases and J by 4 bases; unmatched bases: 4. Germline CDR1 and CDR2: SNHLY and FYNNEI. As DNA, the CDR3 is TGTGCCAGCAGTGAAACAGGGGTTCGTAATGAAAAACTGTTTTTT. Translating it yields CASSETGVRNEKLFF.

The V and J genes are TRBV9 and TRBJ2-7; no reliable D call. In germline, CDR1 is SGDLS, CDR2 YYNGEE. This CDR3 is 14 amino acids long. V was trimmed by 3 bases and J by 7 bases, leaving 17 bases between them. This CDR3 is CASSATSWSSEQYF. CDR3 nucleotide sequence: TGTGCCAGCAGCGCCACCAGCTGGAGTTCTGAGCAGTACTTC.

This chain links TRBV2 with TRBJ1-4; 10 bases agree with TRBD1. Germline V gene data show CDR1 as SNHLY and CDR2 as FYNNEI. This CDR3 comprises 14 residues. V gave up 6 bases and J gave up 6 bases; unmatched junction bases: 4. The CDR3 DNA reads as TGTGCCAGCAGAACCGACAGGGGGCATGAAAAACTGTTTTTT. The encoded protein is CASRTDRGHEKLFF.